The rows below give T cell receptor beta chains drawn from one sample of a study of molecular identifiers for immune sequencing clone quantification. TCRdb re-analysed the PCR reads in MiXCR, keeping a single row per CDR3 protein. The table records over 550,000 distinct CDR3 sequences, roughly 23% of them present only once. The sequenced sample consisted of naive CD8+ T cells from blood, with Jurkat cell RNA spiked in. The receptors derive from a human donor in good health. Some libraries in this study had Jurkat cell RNA spiked in. Each CDR3 is given with its conserved first and last residue. D genes are given only for firm matches. Expanded clones are given a class, and other clones once, few, many or no size at all.

CDR3: CSVEDRIGNTEAFF
DNA: TGCAGCGTTGAAGATAGGATAGGGAACACTGAAGCTTTCTTT
size: many
V: TRBV29-1
J: TRBJ1-1
D: -

CDR3: CASSTQTQGTEAFF
DNA: TGTGCCAGCAGCACACAGACACAGGGAACTGAAGCTTTCTTT
size: -
V: TRBV11-2
J: TRBJ1-1
D: -

CDR3: CSARELGGAGANQPQHF
DNA: TGCAGTGCTAGAGAACTGGGGGGGGCCGGGGCCAATCAGCCCCAGCATTTT
size: -
V: TRBV20-1
J: TRBJ1-5
D: -

CDR3: CASSTWGTGMFQPQHF
DNA: TGTGCCAGTAGCACTTGGGGGACAGGGATGTTTCAGCCCCAGCATTTT
size: few
V: TRBV19
J: TRBJ1-5
D: TRBD1

CDR3: CASSLWPGRTDTQYF
DNA: TGTGCCAGCAGTTTATGGCCAGGCCGAACAGATACGCAGTATTTT
size: -
V: TRBV27
J: TRBJ2-3
D: -

CDR3: CSARGGLAGVFSETQYF
DNA: TGCAGTGCTAGAGGCGGACTAGCGGGAGTGTTTTCGGAGACCCAGTACTTC
size: -
V: TRBV20-1
J: TRBJ2-5
D: TRBD2

CDR3: CASSLDGNAYNEQFF
DNA: TGTGCCAGCAGCTTAGATGGGAATGCCTACAATGAGCAGTTCTTC
size: many
V: TRBV7-2
J: TRBJ2-1
D: -

CDR3: CASSVVGTSGGTSTDTQYF
DNA: TGTGCCAGCAGCGTAGTTGGGACTAGCGGGGGGACTAGCACAGATACGCAGTATTTT
size: -
V: TRBV9
J: TRBJ2-3
D: TRBD2

CDR3: CASSYVTSTDTQYF
DNA: TGTGCCAGCAGTTACGTGACTAGCACAGATACGCAGTATTTT
size: many
V: TRBV6-2/TRBV6-3
J: TRBJ2-3
D: -

CDR3: CSVRGRTQSSNYGYTF
DNA: TGCAGCGTCCGGGGCCGGACTCAGTCTTCTAACTATGGCTACACCTTC
size: many
V: TRBV29-1
J: TRBJ1-2
D: -

CDR3: CSVGGATEPQYF
DNA: TGCAGCGTTGGGGGGGCGACAGAGCCCCAGTACTTC
size: -
V: TRBV29-1
J: TRBJ2-5
D: -

CDR3: CASSVGVINEKLFF
DNA: TGTGCCAGCAGCGTAGGAGTAATTAATGAAAAACTGTTTTTT
size: few
V: TRBV9
J: TRBJ1-4
D: -

CDR3: CSASTTAMNTEAFF
DNA: TGCAGTGCTAGCACGACAGCCATGAACACTGAAGCTTTCTTT
size: many
V: TRBV20-1
J: TRBJ1-1
D: -

CDR3: CASRHRDDITQYF
DNA: TGTGCCAGCAGACACCGGGACGATATCACCCAGTACTTC
size: many
V: TRBV11-2
J: TRBJ2-5
D: -

CDR3: CASSAEVTYNSPLHF
DNA: TGTGCCAGCAGTGCGGAAGTGACCTATAATTCACCCCTCCACTTT
size: -
V: TRBV25-1
J: TRBJ1-6
D: -

CDR3: CASSGTPQDFADTQYF
DNA: TGTGCCAGCAGCGGGACTCCTCAGGATTTTGCAGATACGCAGTATTTT
size: -
V: TRBV12-3/TRBV12-4
J: TRBJ2-3
D: -

CDR3: CSVTGFSSGYGYTF
DNA: TGCAGCGTTACGGGATTTTCCTCTGGCTATGGCTACACCTTC
size: -
V: TRBV29-1
J: TRBJ1-2
D: -

CDR3: CASSLSGTGSYEQYF
DNA: TGTGCCAGCAGTTTATCTGGGACAGGGTCGTACGAGCAGTACTTC
size: few
V: TRBV27
J: TRBJ2-7
D: TRBD1

CDR3: CASSGIGDQPQHF
DNA: TGTGCCAGCAGTGGAATAGGGGACCAGCCCCAGCATTTT
size: few
V: TRBV27
J: TRBJ1-5
D: -

CDR3: CASRQGFEKLFF
DNA: TGTGCCAGTAGGCAGGGGTTTGAAAAACTGTTTTTT
size: -
V: TRBV19
J: TRBJ1-4
D: -

CDR3: CASNEGSYEQYF
DNA: TGTGCCAGCAATGAGGGGTCCTACGAGCAGTACTTC
size: few
V: TRBV6-1
J: TRBJ2-7
D: -

CDR3: CASSVEGFSYEQYF
DNA: TGTGCCAGCAGCGTAGAAGGGTTTTCCTACGAGCAGTACTTC
size: -
V: TRBV9
J: TRBJ2-7
D: -

CDR3: CASSQDQGGGQPQHF
DNA: TGCGCCAGCAGCCAAGATCAAGGGGGAGGTCAGCCCCAGCATTTT
size: many
V: TRBV4-1
J: TRBJ1-5
D: -

CDR3: CVSSLVPEGSSYEQYF
DNA: TGTGTCAGCAGTTTAGTCCCGGAGGGGTCCTCCTACGAGCAGTACTTC
size: -
V: TRBV27
J: TRBJ2-7
D: -

CDR3: CASSILRGPQETQYF
DNA: TGTGCCAGTAGTATCTTACGGGGGCCCCAAGAGACCCAGTACTTC
size: -
V: TRBV19
J: TRBJ2-5
D: -

CDR3: CASSFFRDDGRDTQYF
DNA: TGTGCCAGCAGCTTTTTCAGGGACGATGGTCGAGATACGCAGTATTTT
size: -
V: TRBV5-6
J: TRBJ2-3
D: -

CDR3: CASSLAVVKGSDTQYF
DNA: TGTGCCAGCAGCTTGGCCGTAGTTAAAGGGTCAGATACGCAGTATTTT
size: many
V: TRBV5-6
J: TRBJ2-3
D: -

CDR3: CGSSQAGPGWGNEKLFF
DNA: TGTGGCAGCAGCCAGGCTGGGCCAGGATGGGGTAATGAAAAACTGTTTTTT
size: -
V: TRBV14
J: TRBJ1-4
D: -

CDR3: CASSLLQGTDTQYF
DNA: TGTGCCAGCAGTTTATTGCAGGGCACAGATACGCAGTATTTT
size: many
V: TRBV12-3/TRBV12-4
J: TRBJ2-3
D: -

CDR3: CATHTGTDKNIQYF
DNA: TGTGCCACCCACACAGGGACAGACAAAAACATTCAGTACTTC
size: few
V: TRBV7-9
J: TRBJ2-4
D: TRBD1

CDR3: CASSWTVCSGANVLTF
DNA: TGTGCCAGCAGTTGGACAGTGTGCTCTGGGGCCAACGTCCTGACTTTC
size: -
V: TRBV27
J: TRBJ2-6
D: -

CDR3: CAWSRDSSYEQYF
DNA: TGTGCCTGGAGTAGGGACTCCTCCTACGAGCAGTACTTC
size: many
V: TRBV30
J: TRBJ2-7
D: -

CDR3: CASNTADPGLAGVSEQYF
DNA: TGTGCCAGCAATACGGCGGACCCGGGACTAGCGGGAGTCTCCGAGCAGTACTTC
size: once
V: TRBV27
J: TRBJ2-7
D: TRBD2

CDR3: CASSSWDRGNYAQYF
DNA: TGTGCCAGCAGCTCTTGGGACAGGGGGAACTACGCGCAGTACTTC
size: few
V: TRBV7-9
J: TRBJ2-7
D: TRBD1

CDR3: CSVEGAGYEQYF
DNA: TGCAGCGTTGAAGGGGCAGGGTACGAGCAGTACTTC
size: many
V: TRBV29-1
J: TRBJ2-7
D: -

CDR3: CASSLAQQAILLQETQYF
DNA: TGTGCCAGCAGTTTAGCGCAACAGGCGATACTACTCCAAGAGACCCAGTACTTC
size: many
V: TRBV12-3/TRBV12-4
J: TRBJ2-5
D: -

CDR3: CASSLRDHYSYNEQFF
DNA: TGTGCCAGCAGTTTGAGGGACCATTACTCCTACAATGAGCAGTTCTTC
size: -
V: TRBV28
J: TRBJ2-1
D: -

CDR3: CASSSGTQVDETQYF
DNA: TGTGCCAGCAGCTCCGGGACACAGGTAGATGAGACCCAGTACTTC
size: -
V: TRBV11-1
J: TRBJ2-5
D: -

CDR3: CASSQDSLRDFPHYGYTF
DNA: TGCGCCAGCAGCCAAGATTCATTACGGGACTTCCCACACTATGGCTACACCTTC
size: few
V: TRBV4-3
J: TRBJ1-2
D: -

CDR3: CASSPPASYEQDF
DNA: TGTGCCAGCAGCCCCCCAGCATCCTACGAGCAGGACTTC
size: -
V: TRBV7-9
J: TRBJ2-7
D: -

CDR3: CASSSTRDYPYEQYF
DNA: TGTGCCAGCAGCTCAACCCGGGACTATCCCTACGAGCAGTACTTC
size: few
V: TRBV5-5
J: TRBJ2-7
D: TRBD2

CDR3: CASSPRLAGAINEQFF
DNA: TGTGCCAGCAGTCCCAGGCTAGCGGGAGCGATAAATGAGCAGTTCTTC
size: few
V: TRBV27
J: TRBJ2-1
D: TRBD2

CDR3: CSVEGDYNEQFF
DNA: TGCAGCGTTGAAGGAGACTACAATGAGCAGTTCTTC
size: few
V: TRBV29-1
J: TRBJ2-1
D: -

CDR3: CASSNSGYNEQFF
DNA: TGTGCCAGCAGCAACAGCGGATACAATGAGCAGTTCTTC
size: many
V: TRBV6-5
J: TRBJ2-1
D: -

CDR3: CASSLGQGNYEQYF
DNA: TGCGCCAGCAGCCTTGGACAGGGTAACTACGAGCAGTACTTC
size: many
V: TRBV4-1
J: TRBJ2-7
D: TRBD1

CDR3: CASQFIGRGAVPYNEQFF
DNA: TGTGCCAGTCAGTTTATCGGTCGGGGGGCCGTACCCTACAATGAGCAGTTCTTC
size: -
V: TRBV27
J: TRBJ2-1
D: -

CDR3: CASSQGGPTDTQYF
DNA: TGTGCCAGCAGCCAAGGTGGCCCAACAGATACGCAGTATTTT
size: -
V: TRBV14
J: TRBJ2-3
D: -

CDR3: CASSPGGYGAFF
DNA: TGTGCCAGCAGCCCAGGGGGGTACGGAGCTTTCTTT
size: few
V: TRBV9
J: TRBJ1-1
D: TRBD1

CDR3: CASSLFAGYTGELFF
DNA: TGTGCCAGCAGTTTATTTGCGGGATACACCGGGGAGCTGTTTTTT
size: -
V: TRBV27
J: TRBJ2-2
D: -

CDR3: CASRIAGLAKNIQYF
DNA: TGTGCCAGCAGAATAGCGGGCCTAGCCAAAAACATTCAGTACTTC
size: many
V: TRBV2
J: TRBJ2-4
D: TRBD2